Shown below are 29 T cell receptor beta chains from a single sample sequenced in a study of identifying expanded T cells in peripheral blood. Some clones are missing from TCRdb's copy, which holds only in-frame ones; the method was immunoSEQ multiplex PCR. The sample includes about 100,000 clones, 75% to 90% of them seen just once. Sequencing input: blood. These receptors came from a person aged 18 to 69 in good health.

The rearrangement links TRBV11-2 to TRBJ1-3; 7 bases align to TRBD1. Germline values: CDR1 SGHAT, CDR2 FQNNGV. This CDR3 has 14 amino acids. Trimming cost V 5 bases and J 4 bases; bases outside gene matches: 5. The CDR3 nucleotides are TGTGCCAGCAGCCTGGGGACAGAGGGAAACACCATATATTTT. Residues: CASSLGTEGNTIYF.

The chain couples TRBV4-1 to TRBJ1-2; possibly TRBD1 for D (6 bases). CDR3 size: 15 residues. V was cut by 1 base and J by 4 bases, with 13 bases left in between. CDR1 MGHRA and CDR2 YSYEKL come from the germline V gene. CDR3 amino acids: CASSQGLGHIYGYTF. DNA of the CDR3: TGCGCCAGCAGCCAAGGGCTGGGACATATCTATGGCTACACCTTC.

The V gene is TRBV18, the J gene TRBJ1-2, with 7 bases that match TRBD1. V lost 3 bases and J lost 0; bases outside the gene matches: 4. CDR1 KGHSH and CDR2 LQKENI come from the germline V gene. This CDR3 has 15 amino acids. The CDR3 DNA follows: TGTGCCAGCTCACCCCCGACAGGGCCTAACTATGGCTACACCTTC. This translates into CASSPPTGPNYGYTF.

The chain links TRBV2 to TRBJ1-2; D is unclear. Germline CDR1 is SNHLY and CDR2 is FYNNEI. The CDR3 spans 16 residues. Trimming shortened V by 3 bases and J by 2 bases, and 16 bases separated the two germline ends. CDR3 amino acids: CASSDGVGSLNYGYTF. For the CDR3, the DNA is TGTGCCAGCAGTGATGGGGTGGGCTCTCTCAACTATGGCTACACCTTC.

The V gene is TRBV30, the J gene TRBJ1-2, with D uncertain. The CDR3 is 17 residues long. With 0 bases removed from V and 2 bases from J, the gap between germline ends came to 19 bases. Germline loops: CDR1 GTSNPN, CDR2 SVGIG (reference sequence). Written as DNA, the CDR3 is TGTGCCTGGAGTGTAGGCCCCTATCCCGGCCTAAACTATGGCTACACCTTC. Its translation: CAWSVGPYPGLNYGYTF.

The V gene is TRBV5-6, the J gene TRBJ2-1; D is unclear. V lost 1 base to trimming and J lost 5 bases, with 4 bases between them. This CDR3 contains 12 residues. Germline V gives CDR1 SGHDT, CDR2 YYEEEE. CDR3 bases: TGTGCCAGCAGCTTGCGGGACAATGAGCAGTTCTTC. This encodes CASSLRDNEQFF.

The CDR3: CASSYSGGASEQFF. CDR3 in DNA: TGTGCCAGCAGCTACAGCGGGGGGGCGAGTGAGCAGTTCTTC. V usage is TRBV7-7 and J usage is TRBJ2-1; 10 bases match TRBD2. In germline, CDR1 is SSHAT, CDR2 FNYEAQ (reference sequence). V lost 4 bases to trimming and J lost 9 bases; unmatched junction nucleotides: 6. This CDR3 is built from 14 residues.

This chain joins TRBV10-3 and TRBJ1-2, with 8 positions matching TRBD1. This CDR3 spans 16 amino acids. V was clipped by 6 bases and J by 1 base; unmatched bases: 10. Germline CDR1 ENHRY, CDR2 SYGVKD. CDR3 DNA sequence: TGTGCCATCAGGGGACGGGGACAGGATTATAACTATGGCTACACCTTC. It is translated as CAIRGRGQDYNYGYTF.

The chain carries TRBV6-1 and TRBJ1-2; maybe TRBD1 (5 bases). Germline CDR1 and CDR2: MNHNS and SASEGT. Trimming cost V 6 bases and J 6 bases, with 17 bases left between them. The CDR3 covers 14 residues. The CDR3 protein is CASSPVAVGDGYTF. The CDR3 DNA reads as TGTGCCAGCAGCCCCGTAGCCGTGGGGGATGGCTACACCTTC.

The rearrangement links TRBV29-1 to TRBJ1-4; no clear D. Trimming pared 4 bases from V and 6 bases from J, leaving 9 bases between. The germline CDR1 and CDR2 sequences are SQVTM and ANQGSEA. The CDR3 consists of 12 residues. The CDR3 DNA reads TGCAGCGTTGGTCAGCAAGATGAAAAACTGTTTTTT. Its protein is CSVGQQDEKLFF.

This rearrangement joins TRBV14 to TRBJ2-2; a possible D gene is TRBD2 (5 bases). Germline V gene data show CDR1 as SGHDN and CDR2 as FVKESK. V gave up 0 bases and J gave up 4 bases, with 6 bases separating them. This CDR3 spans 14 amino acids. For the CDR3, the DNA is TGTGCCAGCAGCCAAGATAGCGTCACCGGGGAGCTGTTTTTT. Residues: CASSQDSVTGELFF.

This rearrangement joins TRBV5-1 to TRBJ1-4, with D unresolved. This CDR3 has 13 residues. The V end lost 0 bases, the J end lost 8 bases, and 8 bases lay between the germline ends. The germline V gene encodes CDR1 SGHRS and CDR2 YFSETQ. This chain's CDR3 is CASSLEGEEKLFF. DNA for the CDR3: TGCGCCAGCAGCTTGGAGGGAGAGGAAAAACTGTTTTTT. Full variable domain (outside the CDR3, taken from reference TRBV5-1 and TRBJ1-4): KAGVTQTPRYLIKTRGQQVTLSCSPISGHRSVSWYQQTPGQGLQFLFEYFSETQRNKGNFPGRFSGRQFSNSRSEMNVSTLELGDSALYLCASSLEGEEKLFFGSGTQLSVL.

This CDR3 reads CSVGVGNTIYF. The CDR3 DNA is TGCAGCGTTGGGGTGGGAAACACCATATATTTT. This sequence joins TRBV29-1 and TRBJ1-3, with D unresolved. V dropped 4 bases and J dropped 4 bases, with 5 bases sitting between them. CDR3 length: 11 residues. Per the germline V gene, CDR1 is SQVTM and CDR2 is ANQGSEA.

V is TRBV4-1 and J is TRBJ2-5; D unclear. Trimming left V 0 bases short and J 4 bases short, with 18 bases between. This CDR3 spans 17 amino acids. Germline CDR1 MGHRA, CDR2 YSYEKL. Here the CDR3 DNA reads TGCGCCAGCAGCCAAGAACACTTTTCGGGCCCGGGAGAGACCCAGTACTTC. Its translation: CASSQEHFSGPGETQYF.

The chain links TRBV5-5 to TRBJ1-1, with 8 bases fitting TRBD1. Trimming at V came to 3 bases and at J to 2 bases, leaving 3 bases not matched to a gene. The CDR3 is made up of 14 amino acids. Germline assignment: CDR1 SGHKS and CDR2 YYEKEE (reference sequence). CDR3 region: CASSSTGGNTEAFF. The CDR3 region has the DNA TGTGCCAGCAGCTCTACAGGGGGAAACACTGAAGCTTTCTTT. The full variable domain, its missing parts supplied by reference TRBV5-5 and TRBJ1-1, is DAGVTQSPTHLIKTRGQQVTLRCSPISGHKSVSWYQQVLGQGPQFIFQYYEKEERGRGNFPDRFSARQFPNYSSELNVNALLLGDSALYLCASSSTGGNTEAFFGQGTRLTVV.

The gene calls are TRBV5-1 and TRBJ1-2; 9 nucleotides line up with TRBD1. CDR1 is SGHRS, CDR2 YFSETQ, per germline. This CDR3 is 12 amino acids long. V lost 3 bases and J lost 10; bases outside the gene matches: 4. The CDR3 coding sequence is TGCGCCAGCAGCTCGGGACAGGGACCCTACACCTTC. As protein: CASSSGQGPYTF.

The gene calls are TRBV6-5 and TRBJ2-7; D is uncertain. The length of the CDR3 is 14 residues. The germline V gene encodes CDR1 MNHEY and CDR2 SVGAGI. Deletions cut 5 bases from V and 0 bases from J, with 11 bases between. The CDR3 loop is CASSPGGHSYEQYF. CDR3 DNA sequence: TGTGCCAGCAGTCCAGGCGGTCACTCCTACGAGCAGTACTTC.

CDR3 DNA: TGCGCCAGCAGCCAAAACTCGGACAGGGGGATCCAAGAGACCCAGTACTTC. This gives the protein CASSQNSDRGIQETQYF. The chain joins TRBV4-3 to TRBJ2-5; 10 bases are a match to TRBD1. V gave up 2 bases and J gave up 1 base; unmatched junction bases: 7. Looked up from germline, CDR1 is LGHNA and CDR2 is YSLEER. The CDR3 has 17 residues.

The V and J genes are TRBV18 and TRBJ2-1; 10 bases agree with TRBD2. CDR3 size: 16 residues. The V segment lost 0 bases and the J segment 7 bases; nucleotides outside the gene matches: 6. Germline V gene data show CDR1 as KGHSH and CDR2 as LQKENI. In nucleotides, the CDR3 is TGTGCCAGCTCACCACCACAAGCGGGGGGGCGGAATGAGCAGTTCTTC. It specifies CASSPPQAGGRNEQFF.

This sequence joins TRBV27 and TRBJ2-1; TRBD1 matches at 8 bases. The CDR3 length is 14 residues. V was pared by 3 bases and J by 6 bases, with 4 bases of the junction left unmatched. The germline CDR1 and CDR2 sequences are MNHEY and SMNVEV (reference sequence). CDR3 sequence: CASSFVRGRNEQFF. The DNA for the CDR3 is TGTGCCAGCAGTTTCGTCAGGGGGCGCAATGAGCAGTTCTTC.

The V gene is TRBV4-3, the J gene TRBJ1-1; TRBD1 agrees at 7 bases. The CDR3 is made up of 14 amino acids. Germline V gene sequence: CDR1 LGHNA, CDR2 YSLEER. Trimming cost V 6 bases and J 0 bases; bases outside gene matches: 4. CDR3 DNA sequence: TGCGCCAGCAGTTGGACAGGTATGAACACTGAAGCTTTCTTT. It is translated as CASSWTGMNTEAFF.

Comment on this clone: Other DNA sequences in this sample translate to the same CDR3. The V gene is TRBV7-2, the J gene TRBJ2-7; 10 bases are shared with TRBD1. This CDR3 is 13 amino acids long. The germline CDR1 and CDR2 sequences are SGHTA and FQGNSA. V gave up 5 bases and J gave up 3 bases; unmatched junction bases: 1. Here the CDR3 DNA reads TGTGCCAGCAGCCGGGACAGGGGCTACGAGCAGTACTTC. It codes for CASSRDRGYEQYF.

The rearrangement uses TRBV5-1 and TRBJ1-1; 8 bases fit TRBD1. The CDR3 covers 15 residues. Germline CDR1 reads SGHRS; CDR2 reads YFSETQ. Trimming removed 3 bases from V and 5 bases from J; junction bases left unmatched: 9. CDR3 amino acids: CASSWGTGVGTEAFF. As DNA, the CDR3 is TGCGCCAGCAGCTGGGGGACAGGAGTTGGAACTGAAGCTTTCTTT.

CDR3 nucleotide sequence: TGTGCCAGCAGCTTGCGGCCAGGCAGGGTTTACTTTAACTATGGCTACACCTTC. As protein: CASSLRPGRVYFNYGYTF. The V and J genes are TRBV5-6 and TRBJ1-2; TRBD1 is a possible D gene (5 bases). The germline V and J ends were trimmed by 1 base and 1 base, with 20 bases remaining between them. The V gene's germline CDR1 is SGHDT and CDR2 YYEEEE. The CDR3 has 18 amino acids.

The chain employs TRBV29-1 and TRBJ2-7; a possible D gene is TRBD2 (6 bases). This CDR3 region has 14 residues. Trimming pared 4 bases from V and 2 bases from J, leaving 15 bases between. CDR1 and CDR2 (germline): SQVTM, ANQGSEA. CDR3 nucleotides: TGCAGCGTTGTTTCCGAGCGGGCGGCCTACGAGCAGTACTTC. Translating it yields CSVVSERAAYEQYF.

This chain's CDR3 is CASSEASIPYGYTF. DNA for the CDR3: TGTGCCAGCAGTGAAGCCTCTATACCCTATGGCTACACCTTC. The gene calls are TRBV6-1 and TRBJ1-2; D not certain. Looked up from germline, CDR1 is MNHNS and CDR2 is SASEGT. The ends were cut back, 0 bases at V and 4 bases at J, with 9 bases in the middle. This CDR3 comprises 14 residues.

The chain recombines TRBV5-4 with TRBJ2-1, with D perhaps TRBD2 (6 bases). The germline V gene encodes CDR1 SGHNT and CDR2 YYREEE (reference sequence). This CDR3 comprises 15 residues. V lost 4 bases to trimming and J lost 4 bases, with 15 bases between them. The CDR3 nucleotides read TGTGCCAGCAGCGCGGACGGGGGTTTTTACAATGAGCAGTTCTTC. Encoded protein: CASSADGGFYNEQFF.

This sequence joins TRBV10-3 and TRBJ2-5; 7 positions match TRBD1. The CDR3 loop spans 16 amino acids. Germline V CDR1 and CDR2: ENHRY, SYGVKD. Unmatched junction bases numbered 9, after V lost 5 bases and J lost 0 bases. The CDR3 bases are TGTGCCATCAGTCCGCGGACAGGAAGATACCAAGAGACCCAGTACTTC. Translating gives CAISPRTGRYQETQYF.

For the CDR3, the DNA is TGTGCCAGAACTAGCGGGGGGGATCACAATGAGCAGTTCTTC. Residues: CARTSGGDHNEQFF. V and J are TRBV2 and TRBJ2-1; 13 nucleotides align to TRBD2. Germline V gene lookup returns CDR1 SNHLY and CDR2 FYNNEI. V was pared by 9 bases and J by 5 bases, with 4 bases of the junction left unmatched. CDR3 length: 14 amino acids.